Listed below are T cell receptor beta chains from one sample, sequenced in a study of blood T cell repertoires in COVID-19. Sequencing was performed with immunoSEQ multiplex PCR; in TCRdb, only in-frame clones are kept and a portion is missing. The data hold about 150,000 clones, with roughly nine tenths observed a single time. Sequencing was performed on peripheral blood. These receptors were taken from a human donor in a cohort sampled during active COVID-19. The CDR3 runs from the conserved cysteine through the conserved F or W. Fields, in order: D gene, clone size, J gene, V gene, CDR3 DNA, CDR3 protein. D genes are given only for firm matches. Part of the rows lack a size; the others show once, few, many or a class for expanded clones.

D gene: TRBD2; clone size: NA; J gene: TRBJ2-5; V gene: TRBV2; CDR3 DNA: TGTGCCTCCCGCGGCGCTAGCGGGGGGGCGGCCCAAGAGACCCAGTACTTC; CDR3 protein: CASRGASGGAAQETQYF
D gene: TRBD2; clone size: NA; J gene: TRBJ2-3; V gene: TRBV28; CDR3 DNA: TGTGCCAGCAGTGCCGAGACTAGCGGGGGGGCGAATACGCAGTATTTT; CDR3 protein: CASSAETSGGANTQYF
D gene: TRBD1; clone size: NA; J gene: TRBJ1-2; V gene: TRBV24-1; CDR3 DNA: TGTGCCACCAGTGACGGAACCGGGACAGGGGTTGGCTACACCTTC; CDR3 protein: CATSDGTGTGVGYTF
D gene: TRBD1; clone size: NA; J gene: TRBJ2-7; V gene: TRBV4-3; CDR3 DNA: TGCGCCAGCAGCCAAGAAAACAGGGGGAACTACGAGCAGTACTTC; CDR3 protein: CASSQENRGNYEQYF
D gene: TRBD1; clone size: NA; J gene: TRBJ1-4; V gene: TRBV4-3; CDR3 DNA: TGCGCCAGCAGCCAGGACAGGGTTGTCAATGAAAAACTGTTTTTT; CDR3 protein: CASSQDRVVNEKLFF
D gene: TRBD1; clone size: NA; J gene: TRBJ2-7; V gene: TRBV11-3; CDR3 DNA: TGTGCCAGCAGCTCCGGGACAGGGGACTACGAGCAGTACTTC; CDR3 protein: CASSSGTGDYEQYF
D gene: NA; clone size: few; J gene: TRBJ1-2; V gene: TRBV4-3; CDR3 DNA: TGCGCCAGCAGCCAAGATGGGGGGAACATCTATGGCTACACCTTC; CDR3 protein: CASSQDGGNIYGYTF
D gene: TRBD1; clone size: few; J gene: TRBJ1-1; V gene: TRBV2; CDR3 DNA: TGTGCCACCCGGACAGGGGAAGCTTTCTTT; CDR3 protein: CATRTGEAFF
D gene: NA; clone size: NA; J gene: TRBJ1-6; V gene: TRBV7-9; CDR3 DNA: TGTGCCAGCCGGGATTCTCAGGGGAGATTTAATTCACCCCTCCACTTT; CDR3 protein: CASRDSQGRFNSPLHF
D gene: TRBD2; clone size: NA; J gene: TRBJ2-7; V gene: TRBV5-5; CDR3 DNA: TGTGCCAGCAGCTTGGGCACTAGCGGGGGTCGCGAGCAGTACTTC; CDR3 protein: CASSLGTSGGREQYF
D gene: TRBD1; clone size: NA; J gene: TRBJ1-2; V gene: TRBV25-1; CDR3 DNA: TGTGCCAGCATGACAGGGGGCGCCGTCAATGGCTACACCTTC; CDR3 protein: CASMTGGAVNGYTF
D gene: TRBD1; clone size: NA; J gene: TRBJ1-1; V gene: TRBV6-6; CDR3 DNA: TGTGCCACCGGGACAGGGGCGACCCGCACTGAAGCTTTCTTT; CDR3 protein: CATGTGATRTEAFF
D gene: TRBD2; clone size: NA; J gene: TRBJ2-3; V gene: TRBV13; CDR3 DNA: TGTGCCAGCAGCTTAACTAGCGGGAGCACAGATACGCAGTATTTT; CDR3 protein: CASSLTSGSTDTQYF
D gene: NA; clone size: NA; J gene: TRBJ1-3; V gene: TRBV30; CDR3 DNA: TGTGCCTGGGGCACTTCATTAGGAAACACCATATATTTT; CDR3 protein: CAWGTSLGNTIYF
D gene: TRBD2; clone size: NA; J gene: TRBJ2-7; V gene: TRBV4-1; CDR3 DNA: TGCGCCAGCAGCCAAGATAGACTAGCGGGAGGTTACGAGCAGTACTTC; CDR3 protein: CASSQDRLAGGYEQYF
D gene: TRBD1; clone size: NA; J gene: TRBJ2-7; V gene: TRBV4-2; CDR3 DNA: TGTGCCAGCAGCCAAGAAGCCAGGGGGTACGAGCAGTACTTC; CDR3 protein: CASSQEARGYEQYF
D gene: TRBD2; clone size: NA; J gene: TRBJ2-7; V gene: TRBV7-2; CDR3 DNA: TGTGCCAGCAGCTTAGTAGCGGGAGAGGCCTACGAGCAGTACTTC; CDR3 protein: CASSLVAGEAYEQYF
D gene: TRBD2; clone size: NA; J gene: TRBJ2-1; V gene: TRBV9; CDR3 DNA: TGTGCCAGCAGCGTAGAGGCTAGCGGGCGTCGAAATGAGCAGTTCTTC; CDR3 protein: CASSVEASGRRNEQFF
D gene: TRBD1; clone size: NA; J gene: TRBJ2-7; V gene: TRBV7-9; CDR3 DNA: TGTGCCAGCAGCTTAACGGGACAGCTCAACCACGAGCAGTACTTC; CDR3 protein: CASSLTGQLNHEQYF
D gene: TRBD2; clone size: NA; J gene: TRBJ2-1; V gene: TRBV7-2; CDR3 DNA: TGTGCCAGCAGCTCCGGACTAGCGGGGGTCCTCTACAATGAGCAGTTCTTC; CDR3 protein: CASSSGLAGVLYNEQFF
D gene: NA; clone size: NA; J gene: TRBJ2-7; V gene: TRBV18; CDR3 DNA: TGTGCCAGCTCACCGCTCAGGACTCCCGCGACCTACGAGCAGTACTTC; CDR3 protein: CASSPLRTPATYEQYF
D gene: TRBD1; clone size: NA; J gene: TRBJ1-4; V gene: TRBV19; CDR3 DNA: TGTGCCAGTAGTGCCTCCAGGACAGGGGGAGGCGAAAAACTGTTTTTT; CDR3 protein: CASSASRTGGGEKLFF